A selection of T cell receptor beta chains follows, all from one sample in a study of blood T cell repertoires in COVID-19. Assay used: immunoSEQ multiplex PCR; TCRdb lists only in-frame clones, some missing. There are around 150,000 clones in the sample; 75% to 85% occur only once, and about 7% lies in the top ten. Sequences were obtained from peripheral blood. The receptors derive from a woman aged 50 to 60 in a cohort sampled during active or convalescent COVID-19. Both conserved end residues are trimmed from each CDR3. Each record gives: J gene, V gene, CDR3 length, CDR3 protein.

j_call: TRBJ1-5; v_call: TRBV6-7; cdr3_length: 12; cdr3_aa: ASKVPRGRQPQH
j_call: TRBJ2-7; v_call: TRBV24-1; cdr3_length: 11; cdr3_aa: ATGSGTTYEQY
j_call: TRBJ1-1; v_call: TRBV10-3; cdr3_length: 12; cdr3_aa: AISEDRENTEAF
j_call: TRBJ1-4; v_call: TRBV5-1; cdr3_length: 16; cdr3_aa: ASSLARQGRATNEKLF
j_call: TRBJ2-7; v_call: TRBV7-8; cdr3_length: 12; cdr3_aa: ASRQGMVGIEQY
j_call: TRBJ2-7; v_call: TRBV24-1; cdr3_length: 15; cdr3_aa: ATSDLNRDRGTYEQY
j_call: TRBJ1-2; v_call: TRBV29-1; cdr3_length: 10; cdr3_aa: SVESRFYGYT
j_call: TRBJ2-1; v_call: TRBV18; cdr3_length: 14; cdr3_aa: ASPPLNGLVNNEQF
j_call: TRBJ1-5; v_call: TRBV2; cdr3_length: 13; cdr3_aa: ASRGNPGADQPQH
j_call: TRBJ1-4; v_call: TRBV3-1/TRBV3-2; cdr3_length: 14; cdr3_aa: ASSQVGGQGSEKLF
j_call: TRBJ2-6; v_call: TRBV5-4; cdr3_length: 15; cdr3_aa: ASSGQGAPGGANVLT
j_call: TRBJ1-2; v_call: TRBV20-1; cdr3_length: 13; cdr3_aa: SASHGQGAVYGYT
j_call: TRBJ2-3; v_call: TRBV19; cdr3_length: 13; cdr3_aa: ASKEGRYRTDTQY
j_call: TRBJ2-1; v_call: TRBV4-3; cdr3_length: 14; cdr3_aa: ASSQGTTLVLNEQF
j_call: TRBJ1-4; v_call: TRBV18; cdr3_length: 13; cdr3_aa: ASSPEGGSNEKLF
j_call: TRBJ2-3; v_call: TRBV30; cdr3_length: 11; cdr3_aa: AWSVQGGGTQY
j_call: TRBJ1-3; v_call: TRBV13; cdr3_length: 14; cdr3_aa: ASSPLGRYSGNTIY
j_call: TRBJ1-6; v_call: TRBV18; cdr3_length: 14; cdr3_aa: ASSPGKGAYNSPLH
j_call: TRBJ2-7; v_call: TRBV7-3; cdr3_length: 12; cdr3_aa: ASSLQAGGSEQY
j_call: TRBJ1-3; v_call: TRBV27; cdr3_length: 21; cdr3_aa: ASSLVRGQGLPGRVLSGNTIY
j_call: TRBJ2-4; v_call: TRBV6-5; cdr3_length: 13; cdr3_aa: ASSPGQDLKNIQY
j_call: TRBJ2-1; v_call: TRBV3-1/TRBV3-2; cdr3_length: 13; cdr3_aa: ASSQMSGGRNEQF
j_call: TRBJ1-1; v_call: TRBV7-2; cdr3_length: 11; cdr3_aa: ASSQTGNTEAF
j_call: TRBJ1-1; v_call: TRBV5-1; cdr3_length: 15; cdr3_aa: ASNFGTDWTANTEAF
j_call: TRBJ1-6; v_call: TRBV3-1/TRBV3-2; cdr3_length: 12; cdr3_aa: ASSHGRGNSPLH
j_call: TRBJ2-1; v_call: TRBV3-1/TRBV3-2; cdr3_length: 14; cdr3_aa: AAGILGTGAYNEQF
j_call: TRBJ1-6; v_call: TRBV9; cdr3_length: 16; cdr3_aa: ASSADTTGTGNNSPLH
j_call: TRBJ1-4; v_call: TRBV19; cdr3_length: 12; cdr3_aa: ASRPTGDDEKLF
j_call: TRBJ1-5; v_call: TRBV29-1; cdr3_length: 10; cdr3_aa: SAGDSNQPQH
j_call: TRBJ1-4; v_call: TRBV11-2; cdr3_length: 13; cdr3_aa: ASSLGTGFNEKLF
j_call: TRBJ1-4; v_call: TRBV11-2; cdr3_length: 13; cdr3_aa: ASSAHQGAREKLF
j_call: TRBJ1-2; v_call: TRBV3-1/TRBV3-2; cdr3_length: 16; cdr3_aa: ASSPDQQGDTANYGYT
j_call: TRBJ1-5; v_call: TRBV11-2; cdr3_length: 11; cdr3_aa: ASSIQGDQPQH
j_call: TRBJ2-7; v_call: TRBV3-1/TRBV3-2; cdr3_length: 10; cdr3_aa: ASSQEGLEQY
j_call: TRBJ1-6; v_call: TRBV21-1; cdr3_length: 14; cdr3_aa: ASSRGVKPGCSPLH
j_call: TRBJ1-3; v_call: TRBV29-1; cdr3_length: 11; cdr3_aa: SVAQGRGNTIY
j_call: TRBJ2-1; v_call: TRBV5-1; cdr3_length: 13; cdr3_aa: ASSLAIAQNNEQF
j_call: TRBJ1-2; v_call: TRBV19; cdr3_length: 12; cdr3_aa: ASSIEGGVRGYT
j_call: TRBJ1-3; v_call: TRBV4-2; cdr3_length: 13; cdr3_aa: ASSLPGTSGNTIY
j_call: TRBJ1-4; v_call: TRBV19; cdr3_length: 13; cdr3_aa: ASSIPGTSGEKLF
j_call: TRBJ1-1; v_call: TRBV5-1; cdr3_length: 13; cdr3_aa: ASSLAGQGNTEAF
j_call: TRBJ1-2; v_call: TRBV24-1; cdr3_length: 12; cdr3_aa: ATSVGPPEGGYT
j_call: TRBJ2-7; v_call: TRBV4-1; cdr3_length: 13; cdr3_aa: ASSQSGQSSYEQY
j_call: TRBJ2-7; v_call: TRBV18; cdr3_length: 12; cdr3_aa: ASSEPGQGYEQY
j_call: TRBJ1-6; v_call: TRBV7-2; cdr3_length: 12; cdr3_aa: ASTSDRANSPLH
j_call: TRBJ1-2; v_call: TRBV19; cdr3_length: 13; cdr3_aa: ASSKRDRGNYGYT
j_call: TRBJ1-2; v_call: TRBV30; cdr3_length: 12; cdr3_aa: AWMATGRDYGYT
j_call: TRBJ2-5; v_call: TRBV4-1; cdr3_length: 13; cdr3_aa: ASSQGGGRQETQY
j_call: TRBJ2-1; v_call: TRBV3-1/TRBV3-2; cdr3_length: 12; cdr3_aa: ASTRWRGTNEQF
j_call: TRBJ1-4; v_call: TRBV2; cdr3_length: 11; cdr3_aa: ASGYTGGEKLF
j_call: TRBJ2-7; v_call: TRBV30; cdr3_length: 11; cdr3_aa: AWSGTQSYEQY
j_call: TRBJ2-1; v_call: TRBV5-1; cdr3_length: 12; cdr3_aa: ASSLGRVRNEQF
j_call: TRBJ1-4; v_call: TRBV5-4; cdr3_length: 13; cdr3_aa: ASSTPTGGNEKLF